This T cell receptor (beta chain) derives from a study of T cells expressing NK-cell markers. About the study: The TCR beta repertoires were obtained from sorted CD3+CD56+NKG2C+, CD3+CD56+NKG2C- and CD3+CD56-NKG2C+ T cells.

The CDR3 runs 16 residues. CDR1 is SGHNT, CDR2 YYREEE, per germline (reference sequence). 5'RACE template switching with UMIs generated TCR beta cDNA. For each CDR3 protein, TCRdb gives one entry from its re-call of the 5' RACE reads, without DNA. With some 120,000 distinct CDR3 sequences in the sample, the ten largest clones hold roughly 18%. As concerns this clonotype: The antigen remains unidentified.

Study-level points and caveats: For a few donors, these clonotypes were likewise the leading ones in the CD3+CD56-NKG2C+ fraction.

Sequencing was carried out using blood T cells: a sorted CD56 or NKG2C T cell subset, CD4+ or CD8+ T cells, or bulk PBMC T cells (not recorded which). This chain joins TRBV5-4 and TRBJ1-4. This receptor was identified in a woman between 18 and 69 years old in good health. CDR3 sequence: CASSLRGLGTNEKLFF.